Described below is a single T cell receptor (beta chain) sequence and its context. This sample is part of a study of blood T cell repertoires in COVID-19. As for the study in general: The study drew acute and convalescent COVID-19 samples from the United States, Italy and Spain. PBMCs, B-cell-depleted T cells, or T cells were the source of the cDNA or gDNA that made up the material.

Study processing details: Reference gene primer amplification yielded estimated nucleated cell counts. The table came from immunoSEQ multiplex PCR; TCRdb's copy has only in-frame clones and leaves some out. That table furnishes V, J and clone size, whereas the DNA furnished D and trimming. The repertoire consists of over 110,000 clones, with 80% occurring once and the leading ten covering around 3.7%. The V and J ends lost 5 bases and 8 bases, in that order; junction bases with no gene match: 11. CDR3 length: 16 residues. Germline V gene lookup returns CDR1 LNHDA and CDR2 SQIVND (reference sequence).

Sequencing was done on a sample of peripheral blood. The clonotype was recovered from a man between 65 and 85 years old who had recovered from COVID-19. V gene TRBV19 combines with J gene TRBJ2-1, with TRBD2 matching 11 bases. The CDR3: CASSLYGASGGYEQFF. In DNA, the CDR3 is TGTGCCAGTAGTCTATACGGGGCTAGCGGGGGGTATGAGCAGTTCTTC.